The clone carrying this T cell receptor (beta chain) was counted only a few times. This entry comes from a study of T-cell reconstitution after alpha-beta-depleted transplantation in children. The CDR3 length is 14 residues. V was pared by 1 base and J by 8 bases, with 12 bases between. CDR1 and CDR2 (germline): SGHTA, FQGNSA. Unique molecular identifiers were built into the TCRbeta library. From the PCR reads, TCRdb called clonotypes with MiXCR, one entry per CDR3 protein. The sample lists almost 400,000 distinct CDR3 sequences; about a fifth were seen once. The receptor was derived from a human donor who donated a stem cell graft to a child with acute myeloid leukemia. V is TRBV7-2 and J is TRBJ2-1; weak D call: TRBD1 (6 bases). Sequences were derived from PBMCs from the stem cell graft donor, sampled from the stem cell graft. DNA of the CDR3: TGTGCCAGCAGCTTAGGGTCGGGACACTATGAGCAGTTCTTC. As protein: CASSLGSGHYEQFF.